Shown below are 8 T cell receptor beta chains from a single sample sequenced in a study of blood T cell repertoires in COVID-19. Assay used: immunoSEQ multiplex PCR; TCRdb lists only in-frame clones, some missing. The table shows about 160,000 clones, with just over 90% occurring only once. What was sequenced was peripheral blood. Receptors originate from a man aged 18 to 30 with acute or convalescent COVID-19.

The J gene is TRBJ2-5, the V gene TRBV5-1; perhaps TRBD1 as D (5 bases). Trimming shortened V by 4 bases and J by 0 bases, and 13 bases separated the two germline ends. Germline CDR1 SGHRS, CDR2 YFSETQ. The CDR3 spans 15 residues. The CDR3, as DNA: TGCGCCAGCAGCCCCATCACAGGAGACCAAGAGACCCAGTACTTC. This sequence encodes CASSPITGDQETQYF. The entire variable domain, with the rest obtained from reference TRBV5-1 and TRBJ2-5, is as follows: KAGVTQTPRYLIKTRGQQVTLSCSPISGHRSVSWYQQTPGQGLQFLFEYFSETQRNKGNFPGRFSGRQFSNSRSEMNVSTLELGDSALYLCASSPITGDQETQYFGPGTRLLVL.

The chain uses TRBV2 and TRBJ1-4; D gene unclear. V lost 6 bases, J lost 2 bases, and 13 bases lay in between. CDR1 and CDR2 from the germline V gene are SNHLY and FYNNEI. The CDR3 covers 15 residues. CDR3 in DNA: TGTGCCAGCAGCGAAAGACACGTTACTAATGAAAAACTGTTTTTT. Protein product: CASSERHVTNEKLFF.

CDR3 sequence (DNA): TGCGCCAGCAGTGATACAGGGGGGGGCAACTACTACAATGAGCAGTTCTTC. Translation gives CASSDTGGGNYYNEQFF. The chain uses TRBV10-1 and TRBJ2-1; tentative D call: TRBD1 (8 bases). The CDR3 totals 17 residues. The V gene lost 3 bases and the J gene lost 3 bases, with 18 bases spanning the gap. The germline V gene has CDR1 WNHNN and CDR2 SYGVQD (reference sequence).

CDR3 amino acids: CSVVPRGTEAFF. The CDR3 bases are TGCAGCGTTGTGCCAAGGGGCACTGAAGCTTTCTTT. The chain links TRBV29-1 to TRBJ1-1, with a weak D call TRBD1 (5 bases). Looked up from germline, CDR1 is SQVTM and CDR2 is ANQGSEA. The CDR3 is 12 amino acids. Trimming shortened V by 4 bases and J by 4 bases, and 10 bases separated the two germline ends.

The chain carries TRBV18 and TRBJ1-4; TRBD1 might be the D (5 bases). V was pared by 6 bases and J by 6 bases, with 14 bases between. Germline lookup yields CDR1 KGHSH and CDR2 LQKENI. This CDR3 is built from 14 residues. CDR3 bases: TGTGCCAGCTCCCTATCCGGGGGAGATGAAAAACTGTTTTTT. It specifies CASSLSGGDEKLFF.

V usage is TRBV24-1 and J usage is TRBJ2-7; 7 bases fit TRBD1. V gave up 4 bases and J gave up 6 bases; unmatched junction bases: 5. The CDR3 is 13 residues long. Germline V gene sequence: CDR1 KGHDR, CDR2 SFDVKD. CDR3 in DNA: TGTGCCACCAGTGACCCAAACAGGGGCGAGCAGTACTTC. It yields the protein CATSDPNRGEQYF.

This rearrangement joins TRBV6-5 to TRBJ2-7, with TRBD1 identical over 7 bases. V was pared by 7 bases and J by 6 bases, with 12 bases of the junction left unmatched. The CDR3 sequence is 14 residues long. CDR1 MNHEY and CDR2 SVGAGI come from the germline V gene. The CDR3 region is CASTKQGNTLEQYF. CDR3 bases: TGTGCCAGCACTAAACAGGGGAATACACTCGAGCAGTACTTC.

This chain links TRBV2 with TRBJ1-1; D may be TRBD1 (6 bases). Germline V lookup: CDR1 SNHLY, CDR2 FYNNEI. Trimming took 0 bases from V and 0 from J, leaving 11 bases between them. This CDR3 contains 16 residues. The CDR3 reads CASSEAWGQLNTEAFF. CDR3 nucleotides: TGTGCCAGCAGTGAAGCCTGGGGGCAGTTGAACACTGAAGCTTTCTTT.